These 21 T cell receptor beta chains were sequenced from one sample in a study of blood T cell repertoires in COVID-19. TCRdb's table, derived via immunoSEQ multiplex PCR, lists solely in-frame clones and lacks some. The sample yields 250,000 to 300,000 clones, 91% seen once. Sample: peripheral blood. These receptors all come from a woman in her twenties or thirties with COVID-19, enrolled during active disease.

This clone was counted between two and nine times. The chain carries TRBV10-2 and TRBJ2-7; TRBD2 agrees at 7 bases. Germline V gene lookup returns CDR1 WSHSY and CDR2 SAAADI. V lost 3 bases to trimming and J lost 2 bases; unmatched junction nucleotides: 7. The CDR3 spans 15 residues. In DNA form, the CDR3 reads TGCGCCAGCAGTGATGGGGCGGGAGCCACCTACGAGCAGTACTTC. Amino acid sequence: CASSDGAGATYEQYF.

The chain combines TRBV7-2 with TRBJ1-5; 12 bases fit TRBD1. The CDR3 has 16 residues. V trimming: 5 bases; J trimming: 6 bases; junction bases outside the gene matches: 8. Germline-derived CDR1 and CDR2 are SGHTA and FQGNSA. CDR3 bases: TGTGCCAGCAGCCCCGGGACAGGGGGCGGGGGTCAGCCCCAGCATTTT. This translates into CASSPGTGGGGQPQHF.

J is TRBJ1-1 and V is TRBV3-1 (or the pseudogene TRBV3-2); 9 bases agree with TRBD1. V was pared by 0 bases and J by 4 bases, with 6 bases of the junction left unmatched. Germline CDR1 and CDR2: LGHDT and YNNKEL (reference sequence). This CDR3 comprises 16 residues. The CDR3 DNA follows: TGTGCCAGCAGCCAAGACTACGGACAGGGGATCACTGAAGCTTTCTTT. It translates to CASSQDYGQGITEAFF.

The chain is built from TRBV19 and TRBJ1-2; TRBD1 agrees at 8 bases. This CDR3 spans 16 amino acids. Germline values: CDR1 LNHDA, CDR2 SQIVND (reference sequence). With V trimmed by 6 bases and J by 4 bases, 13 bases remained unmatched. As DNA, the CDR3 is TGTGCCAGTAGCACGACAGGGGCGCCAACCCCCTATGGCTACACCTTC. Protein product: CASSTTGAPTPYGYTF. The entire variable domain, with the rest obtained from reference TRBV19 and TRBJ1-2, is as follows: DGGITQSPKYLFRKEGQNVTLSCEQNLNHDAMYWYRQDPGQGLRLIYYSQIVNDFQKGDIAEGYSVSREKKESFPLTVTSAQKNPTAFYLCASSTTGAPTPYGYTFGSGTRLTVV.

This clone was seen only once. CDR3 bases: TGCGCCAGCAGCTTGTCATCTAGGGGCTCCTACAATGAGCAGTTCTTC. Its protein product is CASSLSSRGSYNEQFF. The chain links TRBV5-1 to TRBJ2-1, with D possibly TRBD1 on 5 matching bases. This CDR3 contains 16 residues. Trimming shortened V by 1 base and J by 0 bases, and 11 bases separated the two germline ends. Germline CDR1 SGHRS, CDR2 YFSETQ.

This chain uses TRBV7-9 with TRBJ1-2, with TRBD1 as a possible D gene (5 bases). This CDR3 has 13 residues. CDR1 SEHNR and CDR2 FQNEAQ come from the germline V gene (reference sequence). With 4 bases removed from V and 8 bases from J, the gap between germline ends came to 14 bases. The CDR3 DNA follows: TGTGCCAGCAGCTCAAGGGACTTTAGGGGCTACACCTTC. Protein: CASSSRDFRGYTF.

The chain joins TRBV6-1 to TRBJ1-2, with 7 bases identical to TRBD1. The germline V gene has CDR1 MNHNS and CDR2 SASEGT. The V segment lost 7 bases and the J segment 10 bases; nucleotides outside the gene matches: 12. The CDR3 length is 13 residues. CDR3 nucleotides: TGTGCCAGCACCTATTCTTCCGACAGGGCCTACACCTTC. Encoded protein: CASTYSSDRAYTF.

The CDR3 sequence: CASSEGLASSYEQYF. In DNA form, the CDR3 reads TGTGCCAGCAGTGAAGGACTAGCGAGCTCCTACGAGCAGTACTTC. The chain couples TRBV6-1 to TRBJ2-7; 8 nucleotides line up with TRBD2. Per the germline V gene, CDR1 is MNHNS and CDR2 is SASEGT. Trimming at V came to 1 base and at J to 0 bases, leaving 2 bases not matched to a gene. The CDR3 is 15 residues long.

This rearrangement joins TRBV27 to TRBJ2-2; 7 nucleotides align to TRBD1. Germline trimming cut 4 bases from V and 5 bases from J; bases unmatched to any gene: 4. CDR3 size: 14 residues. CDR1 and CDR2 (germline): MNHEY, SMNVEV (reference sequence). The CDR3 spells CASSWGQPTGELFF. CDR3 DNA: TGTGCCAGCAGTTGGGGACAGCCTACCGGGGAGCTGTTTTTT.

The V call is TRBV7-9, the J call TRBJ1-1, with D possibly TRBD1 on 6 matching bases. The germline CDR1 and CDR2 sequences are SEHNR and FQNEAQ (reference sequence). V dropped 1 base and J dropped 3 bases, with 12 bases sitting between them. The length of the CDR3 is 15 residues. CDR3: CASSLGGTRYTEAFF. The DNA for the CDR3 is TGTGCCAGCAGCTTAGGTGGGACACGATACACTGAAGCTTTCTTT.

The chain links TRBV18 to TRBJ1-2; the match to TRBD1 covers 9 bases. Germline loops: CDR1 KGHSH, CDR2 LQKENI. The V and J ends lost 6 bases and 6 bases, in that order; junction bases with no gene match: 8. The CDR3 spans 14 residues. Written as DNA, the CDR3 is TGTGCCAGCTCTCTCACGGGACAGGGTGATGGCTACACCTTC. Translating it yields CASSLTGQGDGYTF.

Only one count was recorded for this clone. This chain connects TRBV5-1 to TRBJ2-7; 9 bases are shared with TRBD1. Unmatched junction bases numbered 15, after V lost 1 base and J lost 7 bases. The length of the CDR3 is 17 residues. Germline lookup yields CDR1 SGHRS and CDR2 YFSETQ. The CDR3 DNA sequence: TGCGCCAGCAGCTTGTCTGTCAACATACAGGGGGCTGAAGAGCAGTACTTC. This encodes CASSLSVNIQGAEEQYF. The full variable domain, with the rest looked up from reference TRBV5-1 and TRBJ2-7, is KAGVTQTPRYLIKTRGQQVTLSCSPISGHRSVSWYQQTPGQGLQFLFEYFSETQRNKGNFPGRFSGRQFSNSRSEMNVSTLELGDSALYLCASSLSVNIQGAEEQYFGPGTRLTVT.

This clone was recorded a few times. CDR3 sequence (DNA): TGTGCCAGCAGCAATAGAGAGGGAGGACAGGGTGACTACGAGCAGTACTTC. This encodes CASSNREGGQGDYEQYF. This chain connects TRBV21-1 to TRBJ2-7; the table names TRBD1, a call not compared with the DNA. TRBV21-1 is a recognized pseudogene. The CDR3 has 17 amino acids.

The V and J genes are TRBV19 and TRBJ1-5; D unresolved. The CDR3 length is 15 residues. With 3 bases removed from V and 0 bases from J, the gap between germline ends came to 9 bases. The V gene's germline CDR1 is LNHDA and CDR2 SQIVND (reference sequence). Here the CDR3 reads CASSIGIYSNQPQHF. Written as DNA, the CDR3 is TGTGCCAGTAGTATCGGGATATATAGCAATCAGCCCCAGCATTTT.

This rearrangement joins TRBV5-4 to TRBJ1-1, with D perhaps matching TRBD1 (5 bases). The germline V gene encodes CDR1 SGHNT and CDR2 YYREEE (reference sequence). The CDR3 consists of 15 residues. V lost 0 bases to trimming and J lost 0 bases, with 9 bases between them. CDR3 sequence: CASSLAPGLNTEAFF. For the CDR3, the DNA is TGTGCCAGCAGCTTGGCGCCAGGGCTGAACACTGAAGCTTTCTTT.

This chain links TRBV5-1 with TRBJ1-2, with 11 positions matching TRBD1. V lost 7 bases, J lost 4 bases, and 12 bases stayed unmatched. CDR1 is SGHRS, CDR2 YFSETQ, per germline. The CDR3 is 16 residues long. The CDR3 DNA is TGCGCCAGCTCCGGGACAGGGGGGTTGGAAGTCTATGGCTACACCTTC. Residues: CASSGTGGLEVYGYTF.

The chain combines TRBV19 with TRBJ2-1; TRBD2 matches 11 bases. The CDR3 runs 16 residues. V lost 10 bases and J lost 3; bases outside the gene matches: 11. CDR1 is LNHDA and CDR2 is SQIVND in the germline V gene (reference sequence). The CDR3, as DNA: TGTGCCACCTCCCCTGGGACTAGCGGTAACTACAATGAGCAGTTCTTC. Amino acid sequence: CATSPGTSGNYNEQFF.

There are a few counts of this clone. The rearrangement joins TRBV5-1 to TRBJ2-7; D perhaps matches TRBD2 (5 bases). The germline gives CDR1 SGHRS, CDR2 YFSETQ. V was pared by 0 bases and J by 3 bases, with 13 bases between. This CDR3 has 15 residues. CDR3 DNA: TGCGCCAGCAGCTTGGATGGACGGGGTAGCTACGAGCAGTACTTC. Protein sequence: CASSLDGRGSYEQYF.

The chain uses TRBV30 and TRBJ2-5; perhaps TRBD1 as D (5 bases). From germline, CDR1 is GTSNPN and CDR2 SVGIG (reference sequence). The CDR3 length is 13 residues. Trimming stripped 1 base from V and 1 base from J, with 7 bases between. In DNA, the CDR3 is TGTGCCTGGAGTGGACAGATCCAAGAGACCCAGTACTTC. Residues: CAWSGQIQETQYF.

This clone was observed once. The CDR3 DNA reads as TGCGCCAGCAGCTTGGAGCCTCTAGGGAGCTCCTACAATGAGCAGTTCTTC. It translates to CASSLEPLGSSYNEQFF. The chain is built from TRBV5-1 and TRBJ2-1; maybe TRBD2 (5 bases). The CDR3 covers 17 residues. Germline assignment: CDR1 SGHRS and CDR2 YFSETQ. Trimming shortened V by 0 bases and J by 0 bases, and 13 bases separated the two germline ends.

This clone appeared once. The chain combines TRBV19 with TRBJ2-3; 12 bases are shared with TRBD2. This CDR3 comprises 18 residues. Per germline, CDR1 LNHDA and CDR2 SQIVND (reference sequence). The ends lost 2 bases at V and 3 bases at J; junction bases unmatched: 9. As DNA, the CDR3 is TGTGCCAGTAGTATACTCCTAGCGGGAGGGCCGCTAACAGATACGCAGTATTTT. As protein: CASSILLAGGPLTDTQYF.